The 21 T cell receptor beta chains below were found in one sample sequenced in a study of shared clonotypes between healthy human individuals. The assay was immunoSEQ multiplex PCR, and TCRdb's table has in-frame clones only and misses some. The data contain over a million clones, about 70% of them singletons. The sample was memory CD4+ T cells sorted from blood. Subset reported: CD45RA-negative fraction. The receptors were sampled from a man between 18 and 35 years old in good health.

This clone was counted a single time. This chain joins TRBV18 and TRBJ1-1; no definite D call. Germline V gene lookup returns CDR1 KGHSH and CDR2 LQKENI. Trimming pared 5 bases from V and 4 bases from J, leaving 11 bases between. This CDR3 has 13 residues. CDR3 in amino acids: CASSAEWSTEAFF. For the CDR3, the DNA is TGTGCCAGCTCAGCAGAGTGGTCCACTGAAGCTTTCTTT.

This clone was observed once. This rearrangement joins TRBV29-1 to TRBJ2-5; 9 positions agree with TRBD1. There are 14 residues in the CDR3. The V gene end was trimmed by 6 bases and the J gene end by 2 bases; junction bases not matched to a gene: 7. Germline values: CDR1 SQVTM, CDR2 ANQGSEA. The CDR3 sequence: CSVPPGQGQETQYF. CDR3 bases: TGCAGCGTCCCCCCGGGACAGGGACAAGAGACCCAGTACTTC.

The rearrangement uses TRBV30 and TRBJ1-1; 10 bases are a match to TRBD1. The CDR3 sequence is 15 residues long. Trimming took 1 base from V and 8 from J; bases not matched to a gene: 10. Germline values: CDR1 GTSNPN, CDR2 SVGIG (reference sequence). The chain's CDR3 is CAWSASDRGTLEAFF. CDR3 in DNA: TGTGCCTGGAGTGCCTCGGACAGGGGGACACTGGAAGCTTTCTTT.

The rearrangement joins TRBV11-2 to TRBJ2-2; 13 positions agree with TRBD2. Germline V gives CDR1 SGHAT, CDR2 FQNNGV. The CDR3 covers 16 residues. The V gene end was trimmed by 5 bases and the J gene end by 3 bases; junction bases not matched to a gene: 3. The CDR3 is CASSRGLAGDTGELFF. The CDR3 DNA is TGTGCCAGCAGCCGTGGACTAGCGGGAGACACCGGGGAGCTGTTTTTT.

The V gene is TRBV18, the J gene TRBJ2-3, with D perhaps matching TRBD2 (6 bases). Germline V gene data show CDR1 as KGHSH and CDR2 as LQKENI. V lost 3 bases to trimming and J lost 4 bases, with 14 bases between them. CDR3 length: 15 amino acids. The CDR3 bases are TGTGCCAGCTCACCCCGTCGGGAGCCCGCAGATACGCAGTATTTT. Protein: CASSPRREPADTQYF.

The chain carries TRBV5-6 and TRBJ2-3; D unclear. Trimming pared 0 bases from V and 0 bases from J, leaving 8 bases between. The CDR3 length is 15 residues. Per germline, CDR1 SGHDT and CDR2 YYEEEE. CDR3 loop: CASSLGDISTDTQYF. The DNA for the CDR3 is TGTGCCAGCAGCTTGGGTGACATAAGCACAGATACGCAGTATTTT. Supplemented by reference TRBV5-6 and TRBJ2-3, the full variable domain reads DAGVTQSPTHLIKTRGQQVTLRCSPKSGHDTVSWYQQALGQGPQFIFQYYEEEERQRGNFPDRFSGHQFPNYSSELNVNALLLGDSALYLCASSLGDISTDTQYFGPGTRLTVL.

The chain combines TRBV5-8 with TRBJ1-5; D is ambiguous. The V end lost 4 bases, the J end lost 7 bases, and 12 bases lay between the germline ends. Germline CDR1 reads SGHTS; CDR2 reads YDEGEE. CDR3 size: 13 residues. Here the CDR3 reads CASSLVESQPQHF. The CDR3 nucleotides are TGTGCCAGCAGCCTCGTAGAGAGCCAGCCCCAGCATTTT.

V and J are TRBV11-2 and TRBJ2-5; 7 nucleotides align to TRBD1. The length of the CDR3 is 16 residues. V lost 5 bases, J lost 2 bases, and 11 bases stayed unmatched. CDR1 is SGHAT, CDR2 FQNNGV, per germline. The CDR3 loop reads CASSVSLWTGQETQYF. For the CDR3, the DNA is TGTGCCAGCAGCGTATCGTTATGGACAGGACAAGAGACCCAGTACTTC.

The chain has TRBV5-5 and TRBJ2-5, with 7 bases aligning to TRBD1. Germline CDR1 SGHKS, CDR2 YYEKEE (reference sequence). This CDR3 comprises 15 residues. With 4 bases clipped from V and 5 bases from J, the junction kept 11 bases outside the gene matches. CDR3 DNA sequence: TGTGCCAGCAGCCCGTATGGACAGGTCGGGGAGACCCAGTACTTC. Translating gives CASSPYGQVGETQYF.

The chain links TRBV5-1 to TRBJ2-7; 7 bases fit TRBD1. CDR1 and CDR2 (germline): SGHRS, YFSETQ. The CDR3 is 16 amino acids. With 0 bases clipped from V and 5 bases from J, the junction kept 11 bases outside the gene matches. CDR3 loop: CASSLGDSLGKNEQYF. CDR3 in DNA: TGCGCCAGCAGCTTGGGGGACAGTCTTGGCAAAAACGAGCAGTACTTC.

As regards this clone: This may come from a read error, since a much larger clone is one base off. The V gene is TRBV7-9, the J gene TRBJ2-7; D call uncertain. Germline assignment: CDR1 SEHNR and CDR2 FQNEAQ (reference sequence). Trimming shortened V by 4 bases and J by 3 bases, and 4 bases separated the two germline ends. This CDR3 region has 11 residues. DNA for the CDR3: TGTGCCAGCAGCTCCATCTACGAGCAGTACTTC. Encoded protein: CASSSIYEQYF.

The V call is TRBV30, the J call TRBJ1-2, with D perhaps matching TRBD1 (5 bases). V dropped 0 bases and J dropped 2 bases, with 13 bases sitting between them. Germline V gives CDR1 GTSNPN, CDR2 SVGIG (reference sequence). The CDR3 totals 15 residues. CDR3 in amino acids: CAWSVKDRQNYGYTF. The CDR3 region has the DNA TGTGCCTGGAGTGTTAAAGATCGACAGAACTATGGCTACACCTTC.

This rearrangement joins TRBV5-1 to TRBJ1-6; D is undetermined. The CDR3 has 15 amino acids. Per germline, CDR1 SGHRS and CDR2 YFSETQ. Deletions cut 1 base from V and 16 bases from J, with 21 bases between. CDR3 coding DNA: TGCGCCAGCAGCTTGAGCACGGCCGCCGGAGCCCTACTCCACTTT. This encodes CASSLSTAAGALLHF.

With regard to this clone: Within the sample, other DNA sequences also encode this same CDR3. The rearrangement uses TRBV5-1 and TRBJ2-5; D remains ambiguous. Germline CDR1 is SGHRS and CDR2 is YFSETQ. CDR3 size: 13 residues. The V end lost 0 bases, the J end lost 5 bases, and 8 bases lay between the germline ends. The CDR3 sequence is CASSLGVQETQYF. In DNA form, the CDR3 reads TGCGCCAGCAGCTTGGGGGTTCAGGAGACCCAGTACTTC.

Of note for this clone: A read error may explain this, as a much larger clone is one base away. The J gene is TRBJ1-1, the V gene TRBV9; D not resolved. Trimming stripped 0 bases from V and 1 base from J, with 4 bases between. Germline CDR1 and CDR2: SGDLS and YYNGEE. The CDR3 runs 13 residues. Here the CDR3 DNA reads TGTGCCAGCAGCGTAGAGGCGAACACTGAAGCTTTCTTT. Translated, it gives CASSVEANTEAFF.

The gene calls are TRBV9 and TRBJ2-3; 12 bases line up with TRBD2. This CDR3 spans 16 amino acids. Germline assignment: CDR1 SGDLS and CDR2 YYNGEE. After removal of 2 bases from V and 4 bases from J, the junction contained 5 bases not matched to a gene. The chain's CDR3 is CASSVGLAGWSDTQYF. CDR3 nucleotide sequence: TGTGCCAGCAGCGTTGGACTAGCGGGGTGGTCAGATACGCAGTATTTT.

The chain carries TRBV19 and TRBJ1-6; a possible D gene is TRBD1 (5 bases). The V and J ends lost 4 bases and 8 bases respectively, with 15 bases between them. The CDR3 consists of 15 residues. The V gene's germline CDR1 is LNHDA and CDR2 SQIVND (reference sequence). The CDR3, as DNA: TGTGCCAGTAGTACAACAGCCTGGGGCGATTCACCCCTCCACTTT. The encoded protein is CASSTTAWGDSPLHF.

The rearrangement links TRBV19 to TRBJ1-5, with D unclear. Trimming cost V 7 bases and J 1 base, with 14 bases left between them. Germline CDR1 and CDR2: LNHDA and SQIVND (reference sequence). There are 15 residues in the CDR3. DNA of the CDR3: TGTGCCAGTACCCTAGACCCACTAAGCAATCAGCCCCAGCATTTT. Protein: CASTLDPLSNQPQHF.

The chain has TRBV6-6 and TRBJ1-2; D might be TRBD1 (5 bases). Trimming stripped 7 bases from V and 0 bases from J, with 18 bases between. This CDR3 contains 16 residues. Germline-derived CDR1 and CDR2 are MNHNY and SVGAGI (reference sequence). CDR3 in DNA: TGTGCCAGCACCATTGCCCGGGGGGGTGCTAACTATGGCTACACCTTC. Translation gives CASTIARGGANYGYTF.

This clone was seen a few times. The chain links TRBV15 to TRBJ1-1, with D possibly TRBD1 on 5 matching bases. The V gene lost 5 bases and the J gene lost 1 base, with 11 bases spanning the gap. Germline assignment: CDR1 LNHNV and CDR2 YYDKDF (reference sequence). The CDR3 is 14 residues long. CDR3 sequence (DNA): TGTGCCACCAGCCCCCGGGGGACGAACACTGAAGCTTTCTTT. Its translation is CATSPRGTNTEAFF. The full variable domain, its missing parts supplied by reference TRBV15 and TRBJ1-1, is DAMVIQNPRYQVTQFGKPVTLSCSQTLNHNVMYWYQQKSSQAPKLLFHYYDKDFNNEADTPDNFQSRRPNTSFCFLDIRSPGLGDTAMYLCATSPRGTNTEAFFGQGTRLTVV.

J is TRBJ2-2 and V is TRBV7-9; D might be TRBD2 (6 bases). The CDR3 runs to 15 residues. The germline CDR1 and CDR2 sequences are SEHNR and FQNEAQ (reference sequence). V was clipped by 6 bases and J by 2 bases, with 13 bases between them. The CDR3 spells CASRILATNTGELFF. In nucleotides, the CDR3 is TGTGCCAGCAGGATCCTAGCGACTAACACCGGGGAGCTGTTTTTT.